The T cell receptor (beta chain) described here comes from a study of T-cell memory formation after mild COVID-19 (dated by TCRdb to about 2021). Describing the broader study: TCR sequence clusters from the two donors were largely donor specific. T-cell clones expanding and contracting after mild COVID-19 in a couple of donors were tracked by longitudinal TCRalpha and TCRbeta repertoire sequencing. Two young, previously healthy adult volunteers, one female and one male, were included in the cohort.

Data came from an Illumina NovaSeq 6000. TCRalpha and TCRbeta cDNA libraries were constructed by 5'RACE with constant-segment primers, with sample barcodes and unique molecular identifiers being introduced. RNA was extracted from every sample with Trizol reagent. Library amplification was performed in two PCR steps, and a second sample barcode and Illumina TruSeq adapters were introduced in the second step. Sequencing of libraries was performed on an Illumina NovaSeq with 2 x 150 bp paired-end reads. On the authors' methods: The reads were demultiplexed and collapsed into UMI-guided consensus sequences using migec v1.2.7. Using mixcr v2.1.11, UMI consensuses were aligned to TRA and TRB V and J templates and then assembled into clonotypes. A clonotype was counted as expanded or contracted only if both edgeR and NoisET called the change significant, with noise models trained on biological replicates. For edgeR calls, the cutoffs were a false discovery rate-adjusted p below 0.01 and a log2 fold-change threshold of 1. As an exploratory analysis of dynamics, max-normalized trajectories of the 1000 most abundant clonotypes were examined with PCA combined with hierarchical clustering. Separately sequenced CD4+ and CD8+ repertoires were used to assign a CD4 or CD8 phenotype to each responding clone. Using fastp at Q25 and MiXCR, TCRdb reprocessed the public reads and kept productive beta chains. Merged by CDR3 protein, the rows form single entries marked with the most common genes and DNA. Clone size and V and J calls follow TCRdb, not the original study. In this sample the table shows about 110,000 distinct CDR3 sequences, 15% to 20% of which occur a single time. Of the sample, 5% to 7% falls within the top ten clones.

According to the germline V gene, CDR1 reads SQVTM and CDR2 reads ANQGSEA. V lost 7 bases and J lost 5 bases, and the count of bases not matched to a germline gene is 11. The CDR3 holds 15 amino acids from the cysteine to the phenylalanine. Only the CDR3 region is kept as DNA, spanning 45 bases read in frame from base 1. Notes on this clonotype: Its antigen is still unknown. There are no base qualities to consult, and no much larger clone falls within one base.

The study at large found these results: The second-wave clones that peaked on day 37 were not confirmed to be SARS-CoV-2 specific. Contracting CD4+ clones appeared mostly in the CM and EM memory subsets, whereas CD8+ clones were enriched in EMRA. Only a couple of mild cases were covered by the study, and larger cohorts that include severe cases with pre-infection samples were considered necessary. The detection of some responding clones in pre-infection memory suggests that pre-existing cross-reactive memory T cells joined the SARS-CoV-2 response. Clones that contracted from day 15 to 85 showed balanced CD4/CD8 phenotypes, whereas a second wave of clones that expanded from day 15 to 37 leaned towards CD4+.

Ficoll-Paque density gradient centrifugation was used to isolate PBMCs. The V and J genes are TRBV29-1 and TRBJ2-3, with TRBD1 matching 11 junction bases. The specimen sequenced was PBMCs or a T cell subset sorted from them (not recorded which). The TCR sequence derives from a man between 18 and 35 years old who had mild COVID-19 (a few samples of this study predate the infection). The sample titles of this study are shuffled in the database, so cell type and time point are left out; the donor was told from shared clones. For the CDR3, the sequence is CSGRGGQGAVDTQYF. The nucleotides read TGCAGCGGCCGGGGCGGACAGGGGGCTGTAGATACGCAGTATTTT.